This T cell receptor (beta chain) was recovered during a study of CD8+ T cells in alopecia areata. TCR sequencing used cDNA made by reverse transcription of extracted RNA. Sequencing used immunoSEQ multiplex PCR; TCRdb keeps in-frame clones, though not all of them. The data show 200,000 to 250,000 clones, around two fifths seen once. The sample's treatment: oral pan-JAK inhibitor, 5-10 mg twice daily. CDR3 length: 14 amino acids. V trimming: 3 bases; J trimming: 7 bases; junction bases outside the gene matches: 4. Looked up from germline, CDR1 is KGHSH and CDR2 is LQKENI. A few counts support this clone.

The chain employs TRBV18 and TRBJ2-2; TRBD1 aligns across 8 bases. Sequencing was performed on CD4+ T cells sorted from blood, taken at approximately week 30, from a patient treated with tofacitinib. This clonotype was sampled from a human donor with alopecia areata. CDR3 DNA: TGTGCCAGCTCACCTTGGACAGGGCACGGGGAGCTGTTTTTT. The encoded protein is CASSPWTGHGELFF.